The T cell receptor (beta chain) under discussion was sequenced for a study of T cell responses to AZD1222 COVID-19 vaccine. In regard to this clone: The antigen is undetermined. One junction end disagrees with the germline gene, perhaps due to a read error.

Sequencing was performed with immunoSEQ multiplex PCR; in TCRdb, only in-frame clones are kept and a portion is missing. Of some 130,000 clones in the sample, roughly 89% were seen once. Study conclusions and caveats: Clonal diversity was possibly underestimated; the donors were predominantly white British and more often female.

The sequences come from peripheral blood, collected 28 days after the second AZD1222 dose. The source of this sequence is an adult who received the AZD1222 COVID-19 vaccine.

This chain's CDR3 is CATTSQSTGSGGLFF. Here the CDR3 DNA reads TGTGCCACCACGTCACAATCGACGGGGAGCGGGGGGCTGTTTTTT. The gene calls are TRBV10-3 and TRBJ2-2; 8 bases align to TRBD2. The CDR3 length is 15 residues. Germline V gene data show CDR1 as ENHRY and CDR2 as SYGVKD.